Below are 25 T cell receptor beta chains sequenced from a single sample in a study of T-cell memory formation after mild COVID-19. TCRdb independently ran MiXCR on the 5' RACE reads; one entry per CDR3 protein. The profile shows approximately 260,000 distinct CDR3 sequences, 16% of them singletons. Sequencing was done on a sample of PBMCs or a T cell subset sorted from them (not recorded which). The receptors derive from a man between 18 and 35 years old who had mild COVID-19 (a few samples of this study predate the infection). Cell type and time point are not known.

This rearrangement joins TRBV20-1 to TRBJ2-3, with 9 bases aligning to TRBD1. CDR3 length: 15 residues. The V segment lost 4 bases and the J segment 2 bases; nucleotides outside the gene matches: 7. Germline values: CDR1 DFQATT, CDR2 SNEGSKA (reference sequence). The CDR3, as DNA: TGCAGTGCTATAAGACAGGGGGTGCCCACAGATACGCAGTATTTT. Translation: CSAIRQGVPTDTQYF.

V gene TRBV2 combines with J gene TRBJ1-5; D may be TRBD1 (5 bases). This CDR3 region has 13 residues. Trimming took off 3 bases at V and 6 bases at J, with 9 bases between the two ends. Germline V gene lookup returns CDR1 SNHLY and CDR2 FYNNEI. The CDR3 loop reads CASSDAGLQPQHF. In DNA, the CDR3 is TGTGCCAGCAGTGACGCAGGGCTTCAGCCCCAGCATTTT.

This clonotype was counted at least ten times. The chain has TRBV5-1 and TRBJ1-1; tentatively, D is TRBD1 (6 bases). The CDR3 is made up of 13 amino acids. CDR1 is SGHRS, CDR2 YFSETQ, per germline. Deletions cut 6 bases from V and 5 bases from J, with 14 bases between. DNA for the CDR3: TGCGCCAGCATGCGGGGGGCGATGACTGAAGCTTTCTTT. Its protein product is CASMRGAMTEAFF.

V gene TRBV7-6 combines with J gene TRBJ2-7; TRBD2 matches at 14 bases. Trimming cost V 1 base and J 2 bases; bases outside gene matches: 10. CDR3 length equals 19 residues. The germline CDR1 and CDR2 sequences are SGHVS and FNYEAQ. The CDR3 nucleotides read TGTGCCAGCAGCTTAGGGCCCGGACTAGCGGGGGGCCGCCCCTACGAGCAGTACTTC. Translated: CASSLGPGLAGGRPYEQYF.

V usage is TRBV7-9 and J usage is TRBJ2-1; TRBD2 might be the D (5 bases). The ends were cut back, 5 bases at V and 2 bases at J, with 19 bases in the middle. Looked up from germline, CDR1 is SEHNR and CDR2 is FQNEAQ (reference sequence). The CDR3 consists of 17 residues. The CDR3 protein is CASSPPGVQPPYNEQFF. The CDR3 DNA reads as TGTGCCAGCAGCCCCCCCGGGGTCCAACCGCCCTACAATGAGCAGTTCTTC.

In nucleotides, the CDR3 is TGCAGCGTTGGTGGCCTTGGGACGAACACAGATACGCAGTATTTT. It yields the protein CSVGGLGTNTDTQYF. The chain combines TRBV29-1 with TRBJ2-3; D is perhaps TRBD1 or TRBD2 (5 bases each). V lost 4 bases, J lost 2 bases, and 16 bases lay in between. Germline CDR1 reads SQVTM; CDR2 reads ANQGSEA. This CDR3 has 15 residues.

This clonotype was counted only a few times. The genes are TRBV6-6 and TRBJ1-6, with 9 nucleotides matching TRBD1. Germline assignment: CDR1 MNHNY and CDR2 SVGAGI (reference sequence). Germline trimming cut 0 bases from V and 7 bases from J; bases unmatched to any gene: 16. CDR3 size: 20 residues. The chain's CDR3 is CASSYSKKRPRDRANSPLHF. DNA of the CDR3: TGTGCCAGCAGTTACTCGAAAAAGCGGCCCCGGGACAGGGCCAATTCACCCCTCCACTTT.

Only a few counts were recorded for this clonotype. The V gene is TRBV20-1, the J gene TRBJ2-7; tentative D call: TRBD2 (6 bases). Trimming pared 3 bases from V and 2 bases from J, leaving 14 bases between. The CDR3 extends over 14 amino acids. Germline CDR1 reads DFQATT; CDR2 reads SNEGSKA (reference sequence). This CDR3 reads CSARYVGGAYEQYF. CDR3 nucleotide sequence: TGCAGTGCTAGGTATGTCGGGGGAGCCTACGAGCAGTACTTC.

The chain combines TRBV3-1 with TRBJ2-5; D not certain. The V gene's germline CDR1 is LGHDT and CDR2 YNNKEL (reference sequence). The CDR3 is 13 amino acids. V dropped 0 bases and J dropped 7 bases, with 9 bases sitting between them. This chain's CDR3 is CASSQDRRATQYF. CDR3 sequence (DNA): TGTGCCAGCAGCCAAGATCGGAGAGCGACCCAGTACTTC.

This clonotype has ten or more counts. CDR3 residues: CASSLEQASTEAFF. As DNA, the CDR3 is TGTGCCAGCAGCTTAGAACAGGCGAGCACTGAAGCTTTCTTT. V usage is TRBV7-2 and J usage is TRBJ1-1; D is perhaps TRBD1 (5 bases). This CDR3 comprises 14 residues. V was cut by 1 base and J by 4 bases, with 10 bases left in between. CDR1 and CDR2 (germline): SGHTA, FQGNSA.

This clonotype was picked up many times. The chain combines TRBV29-1 with TRBJ1-3, with 11 nucleotides matching TRBD1. Trimming at V came to 7 bases and at J to 4 bases, leaving 6 bases not matched to a gene. CDR1 and CDR2 from the germline V gene are SQVTM and ANQGSEA. The CDR3 extends over 14 amino acids. The CDR3 nucleotides read TGCAGCGCCGGACAGGGGGCGTCGGGAAACACCATATATTTT. Protein sequence: CSAGQGASGNTIYF.

The chain uses TRBV11-2 and TRBJ1-4; weak D call: TRBD1 (5 bases). The germline V gene has CDR1 SGHAT and CDR2 FQNNGV. The CDR3 spans 12 residues. With 5 bases removed from V and 11 bases from J, the gap between germline ends came to 12 bases. CDR3 DNA sequence: TGTGCCAGCAGCCGTACGGGGGGTAAACTGTTTTTT. This gives the protein CASSRTGGKLFF.

The V gene is TRBV5-1, the J gene TRBJ1-1; D gene ambiguous. The germline V and J ends were trimmed by 4 bases and 5 bases, with 12 bases remaining between them. The CDR3 extends over 13 amino acids. Looked up from germline, CDR1 is SGHRS and CDR2 is YFSETQ. DNA for the CDR3: TGCGCCAGCAGCCCGGAGTATGTTACTGAAGCTTTCTTT. This gives the protein CASSPEYVTEAFF.

The rearrangement joins TRBV6-2 or TRBV6-3 to TRBJ1-5, with D unclear. This CDR3 spans 13 amino acids. V lost 2 bases, J lost 2 bases, and 4 bases lay in between. Germline-derived CDR1 and CDR2 are MNHEY and SVGEGT. DNA of the CDR3: TGTGCCAGCAGTTACCACGGCAATCAGCCCCAGCATTTT. Protein product: CASSYHGNQPQHF.

This clonotype has only a few counts. The chain links TRBV5-1 to TRBJ2-1, with a tentative D call TRBD2 (5 bases). Looked up from germline, CDR1 is SGHRS and CDR2 is YFSETQ. The CDR3 contains 13 residues. V lost 0 bases and J 7 bases, leaving 8 bases between the germline ends. The CDR3 DNA sequence: TGCGCCAGCAGCTTGGGAGGGTCGAATGAGCAGTTCTTC. Residues: CASSLGGSNEQFF.

This clonotype has just a few counts. The chain couples TRBV7-2 to TRBJ2-3; D perhaps matches TRBD2 (5 bases). Deletions cut 4 bases from V and 7 bases from J, with 18 bases between. The CDR3 is made up of 15 amino acids. Germline V lookup: CDR1 SGHTA, CDR2 FQGNSA. The CDR3 is CASSYNRPGSNTQYF. Written as DNA, the CDR3 is TGTGCCAGCAGCTACAACCGACCGGGATCCAATACGCAGTATTTT.

The chain couples TRBV14 to TRBJ2-2, with D possibly TRBD1 on 6 matching bases. V was cut by 4 bases and J by 6 bases, with 6 bases left in between. CDR3 size: 12 residues. Looked up from germline, CDR1 is SGHDN and CDR2 is FVKESK. CDR3 sequence: CASSRQAGELFF. Here the CDR3 DNA reads TGTGCCAGCAGCCGACAGGCCGGGGAGCTGTTTTTT.

The chain combines TRBV28 with TRBJ2-7; D remains unclear. The germline CDR1 and CDR2 sequences are MDHEN and SYDVKM. V dropped 8 bases and J dropped 0 bases, with 8 bases sitting between them. The CDR3 has 12 residues. The chain's CDR3 is CASGRSSYEQYV. The CDR3 coding sequence is TGTGCCAGCGGACGTAGCTCCTACGAGCAGTACGTC.

Ten or more counts support this clonotype. The chain employs TRBV12-3 or TRBV12-4 and TRBJ1-1; D not certain. The V end was cut by 6 bases, the J end by 11 bases, with 13 bases between. This CDR3 is built from 11 residues. CDR3 nucleotides: TGTGCCAGCAGCCGGGCCTTTGAGGCTTTCTTT. This gives the protein CASSRAFEAFF.

This clonotype occurred a few times. V and J are TRBV7-9 and TRBJ1-4; TRBD1 matches 7 bases. With 5 bases clipped from V and 5 bases from J, the junction kept 8 bases outside the gene matches. Germline V CDR1 and CDR2: SEHNR, FQNEAQ (reference sequence). The CDR3 has 15 amino acids. The CDR3 DNA sequence: TGTGCCAGCAGCCTGTACGGGACAGAAAATGAAAAACTGTTTTTT. Protein product: CASSLYGTENEKLFF.

The chain employs TRBV5-1 and TRBJ1-1; no definite D call. Trimming left V 2 bases short and J 4 bases short, with 15 bases between. CDR1 and CDR2 from the germline V gene are SGHRS and YFSETQ. There are 15 residues in the CDR3. The CDR3, as DNA: TGCGCCAGCAGCTTAACCCGGGCAGCCTCCACTGAAGCTTTCTTT. Residues: CASSLTRAASTEAFF.

The chain couples TRBV6-2 or TRBV6-3 to TRBJ1-5, with D tentatively TRBD1 (5 bases). V shed 6 bases and J shed 6 bases, with 12 bases lying between them. The CDR3 spans 13 residues. Germline V gene lookup returns CDR1 MNHEY and CDR2 SVGEGT. The CDR3 nucleotides are TGTGCCAGCAGAAGGGACGAAGGTCAGCCCCAGCATTTT. Translated: CASRRDEGQPQHF.

The J gene is TRBJ2-3, the V gene TRBV15, with D perhaps TRBD1 (6 bases). Germline V CDR1 and CDR2: LNHNV, YYDKDF (reference sequence). The CDR3 has 15 residues. Trimming took off 5 bases at V and 8 bases at J, with 20 bases between the two ends. The CDR3 region has the DNA TGTGCCACCAGCGCGGAGCCGACACCAGGGGTTACGCAGTATTTT. Amino acids: CATSAEPTPGVTQYF.

This clonotype was detected a few times. The chain has TRBV2 and TRBJ2-7; tentatively, D is TRBD2 (5 bases). CDR3 length: 15 amino acids. Germline-derived CDR1 and CDR2 are SNHLY and FYNNEI. The V end was cut by 6 bases, the J end by 2 bases, with 17 bases between. The CDR3 reads CASRSRRGFTYEQYF. Here the CDR3 DNA reads TGTGCCAGCAGGTCCCGAAGAGGGTTTACCTACGAGCAGTACTTC.

The chain carries TRBV6-5 and TRBJ1-2, with D uncertain. Germline CDR1 is MNHEY and CDR2 is SVGAGI. The CDR3 length is 11 residues. V was shortened by 8 bases and J by 0 bases, with 4 bases between the two germline ends. CDR3: CASWANYGYTF. The DNA of the CDR3 is TGTGCCAGCTGGGCTAACTATGGCTACACCTTC.